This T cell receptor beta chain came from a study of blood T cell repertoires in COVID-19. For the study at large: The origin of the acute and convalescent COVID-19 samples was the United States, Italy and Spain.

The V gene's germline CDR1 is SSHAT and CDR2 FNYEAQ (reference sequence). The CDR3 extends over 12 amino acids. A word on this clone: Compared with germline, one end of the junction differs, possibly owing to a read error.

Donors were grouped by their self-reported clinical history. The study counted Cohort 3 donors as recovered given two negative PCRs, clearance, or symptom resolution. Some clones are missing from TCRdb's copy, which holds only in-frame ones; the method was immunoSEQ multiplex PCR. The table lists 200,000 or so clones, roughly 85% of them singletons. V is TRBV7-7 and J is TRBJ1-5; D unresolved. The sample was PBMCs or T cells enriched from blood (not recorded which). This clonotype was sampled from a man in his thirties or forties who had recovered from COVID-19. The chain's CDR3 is CASSLGVQPQHF. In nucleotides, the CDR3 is TGTGCTAGCAGCTTAGGAGTTCAGCCCCAGCATTTT.